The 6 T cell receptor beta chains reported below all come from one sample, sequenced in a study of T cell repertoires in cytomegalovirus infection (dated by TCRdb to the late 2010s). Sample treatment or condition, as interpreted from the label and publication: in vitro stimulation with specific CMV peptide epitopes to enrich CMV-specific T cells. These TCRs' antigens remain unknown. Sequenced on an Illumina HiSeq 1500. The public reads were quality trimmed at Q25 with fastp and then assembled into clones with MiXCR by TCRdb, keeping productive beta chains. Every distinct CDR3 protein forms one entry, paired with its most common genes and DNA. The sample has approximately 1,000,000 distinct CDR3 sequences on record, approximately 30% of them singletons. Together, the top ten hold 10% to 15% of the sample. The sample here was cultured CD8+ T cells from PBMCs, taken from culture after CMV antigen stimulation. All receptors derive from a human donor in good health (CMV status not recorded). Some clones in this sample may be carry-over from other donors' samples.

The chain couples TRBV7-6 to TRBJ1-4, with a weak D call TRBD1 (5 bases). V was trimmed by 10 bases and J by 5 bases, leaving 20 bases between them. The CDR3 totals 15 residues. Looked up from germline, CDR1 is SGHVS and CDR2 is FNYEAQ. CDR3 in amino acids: CATSLKGPPNEKLFF. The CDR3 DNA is TGTGCCACCAGTTTGAAGGGGCCGCCGAATGAAAAACTGTTTTTT.

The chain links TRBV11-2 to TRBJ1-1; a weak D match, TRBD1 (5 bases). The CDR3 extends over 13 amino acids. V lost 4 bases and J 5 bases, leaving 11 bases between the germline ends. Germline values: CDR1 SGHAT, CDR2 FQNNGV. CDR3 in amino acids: CASSYWGETEAFF. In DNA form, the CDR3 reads TGTGCCAGCAGCTATTGGGGGGAGACTGAAGCTTTCTTT.

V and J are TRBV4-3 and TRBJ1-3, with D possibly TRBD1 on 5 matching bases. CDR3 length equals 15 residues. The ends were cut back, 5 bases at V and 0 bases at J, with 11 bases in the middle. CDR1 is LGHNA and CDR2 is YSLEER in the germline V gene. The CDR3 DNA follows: TGCGCCAGCAGCGTCGACAGCAGCTCTGGAAACACCATATATTTT. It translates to CASSVDSSSGNTIYF.

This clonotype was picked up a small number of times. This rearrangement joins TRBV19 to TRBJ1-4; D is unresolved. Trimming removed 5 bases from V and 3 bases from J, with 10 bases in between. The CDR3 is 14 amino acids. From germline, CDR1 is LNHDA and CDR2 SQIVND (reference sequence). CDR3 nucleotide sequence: TGTGCCAGTAGTGGCTCGCGGGCTAATGAAAAACTGTTTTTT. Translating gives CASSGSRANEKLFF.

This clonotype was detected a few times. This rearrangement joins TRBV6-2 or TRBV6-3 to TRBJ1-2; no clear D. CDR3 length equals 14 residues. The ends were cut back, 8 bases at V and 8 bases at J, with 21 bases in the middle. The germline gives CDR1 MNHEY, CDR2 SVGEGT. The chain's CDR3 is CASGLTERFWGYTF. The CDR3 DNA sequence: TGTGCCAGCGGACTAACGGAGCGCTTTTGGGGCTACACCTTC.

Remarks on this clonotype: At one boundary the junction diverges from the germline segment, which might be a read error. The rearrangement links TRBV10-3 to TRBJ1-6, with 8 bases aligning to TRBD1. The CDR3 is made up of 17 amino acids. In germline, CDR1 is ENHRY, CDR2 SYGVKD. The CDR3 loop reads CAISEPGQGPYNSPPHF. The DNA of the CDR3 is TGTGCCATCAGTGAGCCAGGACAGGGCCCCTATAATTCACCCCCCCACTTT.